This TCR beta chain was recovered during a study of T-cell reconstitution after alpha-beta-depleted transplantation in children. This clonotype was recorded at least ten times. Construction of the TCRbeta library involved unique molecular identifiers. Via MiXCR, TCRdb re-called the PCR reads, giving one row per CDR3 protein. The profile shows 330,000 or so distinct CDR3 sequences, 9.5% to 13% of them singletons. With 2 bases removed from V and 4 bases from J, the gap between germline ends came to 15 bases. CDR3 length equals 15 residues. The sequence was obtained from a boy younger than two with acute myeloid leukemia, due to receive a stem cell transplant. This material consisted of PBMCs, taken before TCRalphabeta/CD19-depleted stem cell transplant. V and J are TRBV12-3 or TRBV12-4 and TRBJ2-7; D is perhaps TRBD1 (5 bases). The CDR3 DNA follows: TGTGCCAGCAGTTTAACCGGCAGGGAAGGTTACGAGCAGTACTTC. Protein product: CASSLTGREGYEQYF.